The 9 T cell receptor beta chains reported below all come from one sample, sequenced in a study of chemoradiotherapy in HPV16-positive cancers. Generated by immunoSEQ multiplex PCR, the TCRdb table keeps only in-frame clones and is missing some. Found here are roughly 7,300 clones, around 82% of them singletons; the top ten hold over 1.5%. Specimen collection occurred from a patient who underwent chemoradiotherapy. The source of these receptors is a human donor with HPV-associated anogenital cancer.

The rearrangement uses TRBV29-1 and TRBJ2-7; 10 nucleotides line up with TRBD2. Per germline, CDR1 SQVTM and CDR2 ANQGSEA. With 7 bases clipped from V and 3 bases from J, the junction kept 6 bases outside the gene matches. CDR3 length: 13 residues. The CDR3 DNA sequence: TGCAGCGATTCACTAGCGGGGTTCTACGAGCAGTACTTC. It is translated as CSDSLAGFYEQYF.

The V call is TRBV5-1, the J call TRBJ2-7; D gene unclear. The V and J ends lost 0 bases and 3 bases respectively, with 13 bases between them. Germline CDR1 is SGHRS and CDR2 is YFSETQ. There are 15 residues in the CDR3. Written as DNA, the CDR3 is TGCGCCAGCAGCTTGGTGTCAGGCGGTGACTACGAGCAGTACTTC. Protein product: CASSLVSGGDYEQYF. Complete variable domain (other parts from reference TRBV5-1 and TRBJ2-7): KAGVTQTPRYLIKTRGQQVTLSCSPISGHRSVSWYQQTPGQGLQFLFEYFSETQRNKGNFPGRFSGRQFSNSRSEMNVSTLELGDSALYLCASSLVSGGDYEQYFGPGTRLTVT.

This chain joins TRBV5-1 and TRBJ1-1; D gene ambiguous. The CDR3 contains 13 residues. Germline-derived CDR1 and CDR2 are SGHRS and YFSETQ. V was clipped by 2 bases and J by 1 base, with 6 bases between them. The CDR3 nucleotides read TGCGCCAGCAGCTTTAACAGGAACACTGAAGCTTTCTTT. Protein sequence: CASSFNRNTEAFF.

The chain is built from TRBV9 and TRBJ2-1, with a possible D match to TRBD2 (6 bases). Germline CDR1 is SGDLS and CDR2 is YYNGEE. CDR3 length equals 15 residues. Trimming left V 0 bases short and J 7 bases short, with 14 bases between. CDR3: CASSVGGGVVNEQFF. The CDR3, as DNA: TGTGCCAGCAGCGTAGGAGGAGGGGTTGTGAATGAGCAGTTCTTC.

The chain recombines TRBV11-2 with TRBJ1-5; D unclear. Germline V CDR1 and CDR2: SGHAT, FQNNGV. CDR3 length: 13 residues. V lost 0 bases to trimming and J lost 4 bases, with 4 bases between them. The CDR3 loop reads CASSLEVNQPQHF. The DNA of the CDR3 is TGTGCCAGCAGCTTAGAGGTAAATCAGCCCCAGCATTTT.

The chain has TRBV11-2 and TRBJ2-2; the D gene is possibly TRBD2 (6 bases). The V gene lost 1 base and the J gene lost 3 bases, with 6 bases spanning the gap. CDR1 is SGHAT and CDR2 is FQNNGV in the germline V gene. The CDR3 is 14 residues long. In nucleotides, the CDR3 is TGTGCCAGCAGCTTAGGGGAGGACACCGGGGAGCTGTTTTTT. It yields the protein CASSLGEDTGELFF.

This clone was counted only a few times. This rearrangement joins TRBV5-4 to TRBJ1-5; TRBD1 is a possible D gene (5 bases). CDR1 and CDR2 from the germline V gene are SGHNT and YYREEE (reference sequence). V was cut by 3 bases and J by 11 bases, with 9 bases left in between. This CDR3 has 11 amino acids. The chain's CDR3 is CASSSGTAQHF. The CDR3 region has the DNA TGTGCCAGCAGCTCGGGGACTGCCCAGCATTTT.

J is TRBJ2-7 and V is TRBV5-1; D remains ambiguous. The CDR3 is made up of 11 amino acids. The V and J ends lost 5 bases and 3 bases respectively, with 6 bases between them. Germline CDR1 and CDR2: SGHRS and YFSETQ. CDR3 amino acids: CASRDIYEQYF. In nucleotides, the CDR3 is TGCGCCAGCAGGGATATCTACGAGCAGTACTTC.

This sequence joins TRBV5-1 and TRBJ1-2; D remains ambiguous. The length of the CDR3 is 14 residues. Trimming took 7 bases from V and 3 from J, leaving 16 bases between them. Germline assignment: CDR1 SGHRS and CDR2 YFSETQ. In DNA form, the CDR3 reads TGCGCCAGCGGTCTGAGCGTTTCGGACTATGGCTACACCTTC. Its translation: CASGLSVSDYGYTF.